The 10 T cell receptor beta chains listed next were all sequenced from one sample in a study of cytomegalovirus exposure and HLA in healthy donors. The PCR used 60 Vbeta and 13 Jbeta primers. Only in-frame clones appear in the TCRdb table, and some are missing; sequencing was by immunoSEQ multiplex PCR. Of 140,000 to 150,000 clones listed, about 72% are singletons. Sequences were obtained from PBMCs. The source is a man aged 60-69 years in good health and CMV-seronegative.

The CDR3 reads CSVGSGRAYEQYF. The CDR3 DNA reads TGCAGCGTTGGTAGCGGGAGGGCCTACGAGCAGTACTTC. The chain carries TRBV29-1 and TRBJ2-5, with TRBD2 matching over 11 bases. The end of the DNA is better explained by TRBJ2-7, so the J call may be wrong. CDR1 and CDR2 from the germline V gene are SQVTM and ANQGSEA. This CDR3 is 13 amino acids long.

This chain connects TRBV18 to TRBJ2-3; 9 bases fit TRBD2. Germline V gene sequence: CDR1 KGHSH, CDR2 LQKENI. With V trimmed by 3 bases and J by 3 bases, 16 bases remained unmatched. The CDR3 sequence is 19 residues long. The CDR3 spells CASSPPAGSSGRETDTQYF. CDR3 coding DNA: TGTGCCAGCTCACCCCCCGCGGGGAGTAGCGGGAGAGAAACAGATACGCAGTATTTT.

The table lists this clone with a few counts. V is TRBV2 and J is TRBJ2-2; 9 bases line up with TRBD1. This CDR3 has 15 amino acids. The ends lost 8 bases at V and 1 base at J; junction bases unmatched: 5. From germline, CDR1 is SNHLY and CDR2 FYNNEI. CDR3 nucleotide sequence: TGTGCCAGCGGAGGACAGGGGTTGAACACCGGGGAGCTGTTTTTT. Translated: CASGGQGLNTGELFF. The complete variable domain, with remaining parts taken from reference TRBV2 and TRBJ2-2, reads EPEVTQTPSHQVTQMGQEVILRCVPISNHLYFYWYRQILGQKVEFLVSFYNNEISEKSEIFDDQFSVERPDGSNFTLKIRSTKLEDSAMYFCASGGQGLNTGELFFGEGSRLTVL.

The V and J genes are TRBV7-8 and TRBJ2-5; TRBD2 matches 9 bases. The CDR3 contains 15 residues. V lost 5 bases, J lost 4 bases, and 8 bases stayed unmatched. Germline V gives CDR1 SGHVS, CDR2 FQNEAQ. CDR3 nucleotide sequence: TGTGCCAGCAGCGGTCAAAGAGCGGGAGGAGAGACCCAGTACTTC. Its protein product is CASSGQRAGGETQYF.

The rearrangement joins TRBV19 to TRBJ1-5; a possible D gene is TRBD1 (5 bases). Germline V CDR1 and CDR2: LNHDA, SQIVND (reference sequence). There are 15 residues in the CDR3. Trimming removed 1 base at V and 4 bases at J, with 11 bases between. CDR3 coding DNA: TGTGCCAGTAGTATAGTCCGAGACAGTAATCAGCCCCAGCATTTT. Its translation is CASSIVRDSNQPQHF.

This clone was detected only a few times. The chain's CDR3 is CASSFPPGVSGRARREQYF. The CDR3 DNA reads TGTGCCAGCAGTTTTCCCCCAGGGGTTAGCGGGAGGGCTCGGAGGGAGCAGTACTTC. The rearrangement links TRBV27 to TRBJ2-7, with 11 bases lining up with TRBD2. V was clipped by 3 bases and J by 7 bases; unmatched bases: 20. Germline lookup yields CDR1 MNHEY and CDR2 SMNVEV (reference sequence). The CDR3 has 19 residues.

The chain links TRBV4-3 to TRBJ1-3; possibly TRBD1 for D (5 bases). V gave up 1 base and J gave up 3 bases, with 10 bases separating them. Per germline, CDR1 LGHNA and CDR2 YSLEER. CDR3 length: 15 amino acids. The CDR3 DNA sequence: TGCGCCAGCAGCCAAGGGATAGGGGTTGGAAACACCATATATTTT. The encoded protein is CASSQGIGVGNTIYF.

The J gene is TRBJ2-7, the V gene TRBV5-1; D remains ambiguous. The CDR3 loop spans 13 amino acids. The germline V gene encodes CDR1 SGHRS and CDR2 YFSETQ. Trimming cost V 1 base and J 4 bases, with 9 bases left between them. CDR3 sequence: CASSLSPRYEQYF. The CDR3 nucleotides read TGCGCCAGCAGCTTGAGCCCGAGGTACGAGCAGTACTTC.

This clone was observed a handful of times. The chain combines TRBV19 with TRBJ1-1; D may be TRBD1 (5 bases). CDR1 is LNHDA and CDR2 is SQIVND in the germline V gene (reference sequence). V gave up 3 bases and J gave up 4 bases, with 12 bases separating them. There are 14 residues in the CDR3. CDR3 amino acids: CASSMDGGGTEAFF. The CDR3 region has the DNA TGTGCCAGTAGTATGGACGGGGGGGGCACTGAAGCTTTCTTT.

V is TRBV6-5 and J is TRBJ2-6; D might be TRBD1 (6 bases). The CDR3 sequence is 16 residues long. V was shortened by 3 bases and J by 2 bases, with 11 bases between the two germline ends. Germline V gene data show CDR1 as MNHEY and CDR2 as SVGAGI. CDR3 protein: CASSYPQGPGANVLTF. The CDR3 bases are TGTGCCAGCAGTTATCCACAGGGCCCTGGGGCCAACGTCCTGACTTTC.